This passage covers 2 T cell receptor beta chains from one sample sequenced in a study of blood T cell repertoires in COVID-19. This table comes from immunoSEQ multiplex PCR, and its TCRdb copy is limited to in-frame clones, with some not included. The sample carries about 480,000 clones, less than 90% recorded once. The source material was peripheral blood. These receptors all come from a woman aged 45-60 years with COVID-19, enrolled during active disease.

This clone was seen more than once but under ten times. The J gene is TRBJ1-5, the V gene TRBV30; D might be TRBD1 (5 bases). The V end was cut by 3 bases, the J end by 2 bases, with 17 bases between. This CDR3 comprises 16 residues. In germline, CDR1 is GTSNPN, CDR2 SVGIG (reference sequence). The DNA of the CDR3 is TGTGCCTGGAGCCTTGGGGGGTATGGGGGCAATCAGCCCCAGCATTTT. Its translation: CAWSLGGYGGNQPQHF.

The chain has TRBV30 and TRBJ1-1, with 7 positions matching TRBD1. The CDR3 has 14 amino acids. Germline CDR1 and CDR2: GTSNPN and SVGIG (reference sequence). Trimming removed 4 bases from V and 0 bases from J; junction bases left unmatched: 5. The DNA for the CDR3 is TGTGCCTGGATAGTACAGGGGTTGAACACTGAAGCTTTCTTT. Protein product: CAWIVQGLNTEAFF.